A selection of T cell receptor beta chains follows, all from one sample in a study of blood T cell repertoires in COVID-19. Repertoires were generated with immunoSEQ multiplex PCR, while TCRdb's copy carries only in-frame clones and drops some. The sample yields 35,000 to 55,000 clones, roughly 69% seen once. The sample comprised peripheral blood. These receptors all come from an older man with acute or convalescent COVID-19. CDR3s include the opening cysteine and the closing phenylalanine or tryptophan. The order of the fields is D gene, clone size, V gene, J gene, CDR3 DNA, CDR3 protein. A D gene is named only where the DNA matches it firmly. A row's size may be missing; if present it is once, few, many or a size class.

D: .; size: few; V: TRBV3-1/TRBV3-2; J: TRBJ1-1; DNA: TGTGCCAGCAGCCTCACCGGGACAGAAGCTTTCTTT; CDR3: CASSLTGTEAFF
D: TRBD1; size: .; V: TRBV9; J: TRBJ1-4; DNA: TGTGCCAGCAGCGTAGGTCAGGGGGCGAGAGAAAAACTGTTTTTT; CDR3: CASSVGQGAREKLFF
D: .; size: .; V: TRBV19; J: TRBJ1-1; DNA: TGTGCCAGTAGTATATGGGCAGAGACGAACACTGAAGCTTTCTTT; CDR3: CASSIWAETNTEAFF
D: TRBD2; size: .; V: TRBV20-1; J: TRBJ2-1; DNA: TGCAGTGCTAGTCTTTCTAGCGGGAGGGCTCATGAGCAGTTCTTC; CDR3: CSASLSSGRAHEQFF
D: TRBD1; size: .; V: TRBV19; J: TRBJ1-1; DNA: TGTGCCAGTAGCCTGGGGGACAGAACTACGAACACTGAAGCTTTCTTT; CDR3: CASSLGDRTTNTEAFF
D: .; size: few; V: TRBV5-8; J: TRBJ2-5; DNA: TGTGCCAGCAGCTTGACCCCCGGGAGACAAGAGACCCAGTACTTC; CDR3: CASSLTPGRQETQYF
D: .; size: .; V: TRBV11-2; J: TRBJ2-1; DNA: TGTGCCAGCAGCTCGTGGGGCCTAGGGAATGAGCAGTTCTTC; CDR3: CASSSWGLGNEQFF
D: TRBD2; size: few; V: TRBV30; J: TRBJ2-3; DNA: TGTGCCTGGGGGACTAGCGGGGCTACAGATACGCAGTATTTT; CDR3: CAWGTSGATDTQYF
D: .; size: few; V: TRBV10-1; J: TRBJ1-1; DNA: TGCGCCAGCAGAGAGACGCAGGGCACTGAAGCTTTCTTT; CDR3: CASRETQGTEAFF
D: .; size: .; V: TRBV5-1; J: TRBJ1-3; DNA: TGCGCCAGCAGACCTGATCTAGCGGGGTACGGAAACACCATATATTTT; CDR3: CASRPDLAGYGNTIYF
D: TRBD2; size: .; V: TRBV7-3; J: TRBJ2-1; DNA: TGTGCCAGCAGCCATCCGACTAGCAGCAATGAGCAGTTCTTC; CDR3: CASSHPTSSNEQFF
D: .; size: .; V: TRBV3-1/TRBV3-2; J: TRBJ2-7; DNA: TGTGCCAGCAGCCAAGATAACTTCGCCTCCTACGAGCAGTACTTC; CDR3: CASSQDNFASYEQYF
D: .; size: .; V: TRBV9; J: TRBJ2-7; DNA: TGTGCCAGCAGCGCGGACACCTCCGTTGGCGAGCAGTACTTC; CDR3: CASSADTSVGEQYF
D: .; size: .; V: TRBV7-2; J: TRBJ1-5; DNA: TGTGCCAGCAGCCCCCCTTATAGCAATCAGCCCCAGCATTTT; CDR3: CASSPPYSNQPQHF
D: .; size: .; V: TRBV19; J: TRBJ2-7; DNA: TGTGCCAGTAAGGAGGTCGGCAGGACCAACTACGAGCAGTACTTC; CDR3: CASKEVGRTNYEQYF
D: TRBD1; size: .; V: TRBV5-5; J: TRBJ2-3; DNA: TGTGCCAGCAGCTTGGAGGGGGCGGATACGCAGTATTTT; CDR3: CASSLEGADTQYF
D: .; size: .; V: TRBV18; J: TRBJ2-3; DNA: TGTGCCAGCTCACCACCAGGCCTCCGGGGGACAGATACGCAGTATTTT; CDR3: CASSPPGLRGTDTQYF
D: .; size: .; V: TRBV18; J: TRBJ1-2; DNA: TGTGCCAGCTCACCAACGGAGGCCATCCCGCCTAATGGCTACACCTTC; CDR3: CASSPTEAIPPNGYTF
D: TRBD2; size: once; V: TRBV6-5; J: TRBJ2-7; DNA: TGTGCCACCTCCGGGGGGACTAGCGGGAGCTACGAGCAGTACTTC; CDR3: CATSGGTSGSYEQYF
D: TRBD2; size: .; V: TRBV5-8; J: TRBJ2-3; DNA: TGTGCCAGCAGCAGTAGACTAGCGGGGACAGATACGCAGTATTTT; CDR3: CASSSRLAGTDTQYF
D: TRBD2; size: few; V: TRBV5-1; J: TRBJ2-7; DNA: TGCGCCAGCAGCTTGGACCTAGCGGGAGAAGACGAGCAGTACTTC; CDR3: CASSLDLAGEDEQYF
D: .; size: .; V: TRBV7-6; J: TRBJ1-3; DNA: TGTGCCAGCAGCTTAGGGGAATTGGGGAGCTCTGGAAACACCATATATTTT; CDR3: CASSLGELGSSGNTIYF
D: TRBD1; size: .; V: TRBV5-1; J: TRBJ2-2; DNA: TGCGCCAGCAGCCCGCAGGGACAGGGGGCAAACACCGGGGAGCTGTTTTTT; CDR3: CASSPQGQGANTGELFF
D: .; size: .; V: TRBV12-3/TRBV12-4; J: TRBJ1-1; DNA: TGTGCCAGCAGTTTAACGGGAAACACTGAAGCTTTCTTT; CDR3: CASSLTGNTEAFF